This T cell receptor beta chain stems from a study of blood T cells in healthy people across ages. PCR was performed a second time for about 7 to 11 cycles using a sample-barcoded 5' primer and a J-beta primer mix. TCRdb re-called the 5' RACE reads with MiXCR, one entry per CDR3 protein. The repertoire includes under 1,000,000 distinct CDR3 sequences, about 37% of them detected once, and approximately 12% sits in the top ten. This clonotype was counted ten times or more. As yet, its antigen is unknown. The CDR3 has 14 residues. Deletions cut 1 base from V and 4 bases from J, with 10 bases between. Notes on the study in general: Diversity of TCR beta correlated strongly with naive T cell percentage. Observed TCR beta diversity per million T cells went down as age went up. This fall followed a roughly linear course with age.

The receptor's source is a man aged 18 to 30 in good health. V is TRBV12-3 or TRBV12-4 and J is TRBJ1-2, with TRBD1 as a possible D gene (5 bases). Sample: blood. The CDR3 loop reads CASSLEGPTYGYTF. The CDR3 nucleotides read TGTGCCAGCAGTTTAGAGGGACCGACCTATGGCTACACCTTC.